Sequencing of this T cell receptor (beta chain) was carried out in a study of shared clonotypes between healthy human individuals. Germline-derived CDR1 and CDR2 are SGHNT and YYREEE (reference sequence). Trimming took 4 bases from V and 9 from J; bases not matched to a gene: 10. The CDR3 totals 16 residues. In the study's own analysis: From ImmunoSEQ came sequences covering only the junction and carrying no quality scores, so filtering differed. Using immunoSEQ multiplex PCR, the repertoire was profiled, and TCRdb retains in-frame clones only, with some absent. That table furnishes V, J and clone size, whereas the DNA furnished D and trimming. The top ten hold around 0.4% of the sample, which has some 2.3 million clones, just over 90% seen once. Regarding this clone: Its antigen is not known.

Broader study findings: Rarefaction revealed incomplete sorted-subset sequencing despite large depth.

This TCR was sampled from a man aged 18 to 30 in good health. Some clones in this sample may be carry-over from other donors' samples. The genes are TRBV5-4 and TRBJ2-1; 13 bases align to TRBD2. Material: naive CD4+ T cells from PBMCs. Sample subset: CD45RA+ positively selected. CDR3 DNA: TGTGCCAGCAGCCCCCCGGGACTAGCGGGAAGTGGTGAGCAGTTCTTC. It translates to CASSPPGLAGSGEQFF.